Listed here are 25 T cell receptor beta chains from one sample, sequenced in a study of T cells in localized non-small cell lung cancer. Assay: immunoSEQ multiplex PCR; the TCRdb copy retains only in-frame clones and omits some. The table lists approximately 23,000 clones, roughly 90% of them singletons, with approximately 6.1% in the top ten. The material sequenced was PBMCs, taken before any cancer treatment. These receptors were obtained from a man aged 40 to 75 with stage II lung adenocarcinoma.

The count of this clone is one. J is TRBJ1-1 and V is TRBV7-2; D may be TRBD1 (6 bases). Between the trimmed V and J ends, which lost 5 bases and 0 bases, there was a span of 16 bases. The V gene's germline CDR1 is SGHTA and CDR2 FQGNSA. The CDR3 runs 16 residues. CDR3 loop: CASSLVGGTMNTEAFF. For the CDR3, the DNA is TGTGCCAGCAGCCTGGTAGGGGGGACTATGAACACTGAAGCTTTCTTT.

Here the CDR3 reads CASSYRSWANTGELFF. DNA of the CDR3: TGTGCCAGCAGTTACCGCTCATGGGCGAACACCGGGGAGCTGTTTTTT. The rearrangement joins TRBV6-5 to TRBJ2-2, with D hard to call. CDR1 MNHEY and CDR2 SVGAGI come from the germline V gene. V lost 2 bases and J 0 bases, leaving 10 bases between the germline ends. This CDR3 is built from 16 residues.

The chain employs TRBV10-3 and TRBJ2-6; D is unclear. Trimming left V 7 bases short and J 0 bases short, with 19 bases between. The germline CDR1 and CDR2 sequences are ENHRY and SYGVKD. The CDR3 spans 18 residues. CDR3 DNA: TGTGCCATCACTGACCTGAGAGAATCGGACTCTGGGGCCAACGTCCTGACTTTC. It encodes CAITDLRESDSGANVLTF.

The chain combines TRBV10-3 with TRBJ2-7; the D gene is possibly TRBD1 (6 bases). V lost 6 bases and J lost 0, with 21 bases in between. The CDR3 runs to 17 residues. Germline V gene data show CDR1 as ENHRY and CDR2 as SYGVKD. The DNA of the CDR3 is TGTGCCATCAGGGGGATCCTTGGACAGAGCCCCTCCTACGAGCAGTACTTC. It specifies CAIRGILGQSPSYEQYF.

This chain links TRBV25-1 with TRBJ1-1; D might be TRBD1 (5 bases). Trimming shortened V by 5 bases and J by 9 bases, and 16 bases separated the two germline ends. The germline gives CDR1 MGHDK, CDR2 SYGVNS. The CDR3 consists of 13 residues. CDR3 loop: CASSYGGTLKAFF. DNA of the CDR3: TGTGCCAGCAGTTACGGGGGTACCCTTAAAGCTTTCTTT.

The V and J genes are TRBV9 and TRBJ2-7; the match to TRBD2 covers 10 bases. Germline values: CDR1 SGDLS, CDR2 YYNGEE. V was clipped by 4 bases and J by 3 bases; unmatched bases: 7. The CDR3 covers 15 residues. The CDR3 is CASSLSGGGLYEQYF. CDR3 coding DNA: TGTGCCAGCAGCCTAAGCGGGGGGGGCCTCTACGAGCAGTACTTC.

This clone has only a few counts. The V gene is TRBV4-1, the J gene TRBJ1-2; 7 bases line up with TRBD1. CDR3 length equals 14 residues. The germline V gene has CDR1 MGHRA and CDR2 YSYEKL. V shed 0 bases, J shed 4 bases, and the junction held 2 bases outside the gene matches. The CDR3: CASSQDRDSYGYTF. DNA of the CDR3: TGCGCCAGCAGCCAAGATAGGGACAGCTATGGCTACACCTTC.

The table lists this clone with a count of one. The chain couples TRBV19 to TRBJ1-1; 9 bases are shared with TRBD1. Germline V gene lookup returns CDR1 LNHDA and CDR2 SQIVND (reference sequence). The V and J ends lost 5 bases and 4 bases, in that order; junction bases with no gene match: 8. This CDR3 contains 15 residues. The CDR3 sequence: CASSSTGGGGTEAFF. CDR3 DNA: TGTGCCAGTAGTTCCACAGGGGGCGGGGGCACTGAAGCTTTCTTT.

V and J are TRBV4-1 and TRBJ1-5; D is possibly TRBD1 (5 bases). The CDR3 spans 16 residues. V lost 0 bases to trimming and J lost 7 bases, with 16 bases between them. The germline CDR1 and CDR2 sequences are MGHRA and YSYEKL. The CDR3 here is CASSQERGRGAQPQHF. CDR3 DNA sequence: TGCGCCAGCAGCCAAGAGAGGGGACGGGGCGCACAGCCCCAGCATTTT.

This sequence joins TRBV7-7 and TRBJ1-6; D may be TRBD1 (5 bases). Germline V gives CDR1 SSHAT, CDR2 FNYEAQ (reference sequence). V shed 4 bases and J shed 8 bases, with 24 bases lying between them. CDR3 size: 18 residues. CDR3 nucleotides: TGTGCCAGCAGCTCCGAATGGGCCGGGGCTCCGGGGGATTCACCCCTCCACTTT. Its translation: CASSSEWAGAPGDSPLHF.

The chain links TRBV4-3 to TRBJ2-2; D unresolved. V dropped 0 bases and J dropped 1 base, with 9 bases sitting between them. This CDR3 contains 16 residues. Germline V gives CDR1 LGHNA, CDR2 YSLEER. The CDR3 bases are TGCGCCAGCAGCCAAGATCATGGGGAGAACACCGGGGAGCTGTTTTTT. This sequence encodes CASSQDHGENTGELFF.

This clone was seen a single time. J is TRBJ1-4 and V is TRBV7-2; 9 nucleotides agree with TRBD1. V trimming: 5 bases; J trimming: 0 bases; junction bases outside the gene matches: 7. The CDR3 is 17 amino acids. CDR1 SGHTA and CDR2 FQGNSA come from the germline V gene. CDR3 nucleotides: TGTGCCAGCAGCCGAACAGGGGGCTTCGCAACTAATGAAAAACTGTTTTTT. Its translation is CASSRTGGFATNEKLFF.

The chain links TRBV18 to TRBJ2-1; 7 nucleotides align to TRBD2. CDR1 is KGHSH and CDR2 is LQKENI in the germline V gene. V shed 7 bases and J 3 bases; nucleotides not matched to a gene: 6. The CDR3 sequence is 14 residues long. The chain's CDR3 is CASWAGTNYNEQFF. The DNA for the CDR3 is TGTGCCAGCTGGGCCGGGACTAACTACAATGAGCAGTTCTTC.

This clone showed up just once. The gene calls are TRBV4-1 and TRBJ2-1; tentative D call: TRBD2 (6 bases). CDR1 MGHRA and CDR2 YSYEKL come from the germline V gene. The CDR3 is 13 residues long. Trimming removed 5 bases from V and 7 bases from J, with 12 bases in between. The CDR3 DNA follows: TGCGCCAGCAGCTACGGGAGTCTTAATGAGCAGTTCTTC. Translating it yields CASSYGSLNEQFF.

The chain carries TRBV6-5 and TRBJ2-3; D might be TRBD2 (7 bases). Germline CDR1 reads MNHEY; CDR2 reads SVGAGI. The CDR3 loop spans 15 amino acids. Trimming cost V 8 bases and J 5 bases, with 20 bases left between them. This CDR3 reads CASAPGHAGEDTQYF. CDR3 nucleotides: TGTGCCAGCGCACCGGGACACGCGGGGGAAGATACGCAGTATTTT.

With regard to this clone: Other nucleotide sequences from this sample produce the same CDR3. The chain has TRBV19 and TRBJ2-7; D is uncertain. Trimming took off 8 bases at V and 6 bases at J, with 20 bases between the two ends. CDR1 LNHDA and CDR2 SQIVND come from the germline V gene (reference sequence). The CDR3 loop spans 14 amino acids. DNA for the CDR3: TGTGCCAGTGCGACACAAGCTACTACGGGCGAGCAGTACTTC. This sequence encodes CASATQATTGEQYF.

The chain employs TRBV14 and TRBJ1-2; D uncertain. V lost 3 bases and J 2 bases, leaving 10 bases between the germline ends. Germline CDR1 reads SGHDN; CDR2 reads FVKESK. CDR3 length equals 14 residues. The CDR3 loop reads CASSQPAMNYGYTF. For the CDR3, the DNA is TGTGCCAGCAGCCAGCCAGCCATGAACTATGGCTACACCTTC.

The chain links TRBV20-1 to TRBJ2-1; D gene uncertain. This CDR3 contains 11 residues. Germline V lookup: CDR1 DFQATT, CDR2 SNEGSKA (reference sequence). Trimming cost V 7 bases and J 4 bases, with 8 bases left between them. As DNA, the CDR3 is TGCAGTGGCCATATATACAATGAGCAGTTCTTC. This translates into CSGHIYNEQFF.

The gene calls are TRBV7-9 and TRBJ2-2; TRBD1 aligns across 7 bases. Germline CDR1 is SEHNR and CDR2 is FQNEAQ (reference sequence). V lost 2 bases to trimming and J lost 7 bases; unmatched junction nucleotides: 10. The CDR3 is 16 amino acids. CDR3 loop: CASSLFGTASGGELFF. As DNA, the CDR3 is TGTGCCAGCAGCTTATTCGGGACAGCCTCGGGCGGGGAGCTGTTTTTT. Drawing the rest from reference TRBV7-9 and TRBJ2-2, the complete variable domain is DTGVSQNPRHKITKRGQNVTFRCDPISEHNRLYWYRQTLGQGPEFLTYFQNEAQLEKSRLLSDRFSAERPKGSFSTLEIQRTEQGDSAMYLCASSLFGTASGGELFFGEGSRLTVL.

V gene TRBV19 combines with J gene TRBJ1-3; 9 nucleotides match TRBD1. The V and J ends lost 6 bases and 6 bases, in that order; junction bases with no gene match: 6. This CDR3 region has 14 residues. CDR1 LNHDA and CDR2 SQIVND come from the germline V gene (reference sequence). CDR3 nucleotide sequence: TGTGCCAGTAGAGAGGGACAGGGTGCAAACACCATATATTTT. Protein product: CASREGQGANTIYF.

The rearrangement uses TRBV2 and TRBJ2-1; D is uncertain. Germline CDR1 reads SNHLY; CDR2 reads FYNNEI. V lost 5 bases and J 3 bases, leaving 11 bases between the germline ends. This CDR3 contains 14 residues. Here the CDR3 DNA reads TGTGCCAGCAGTAGAGACACCGACTACAATGAGCAGTTCTTC. Its translation is CASSRDTDYNEQFF.

This sequence joins TRBV4-2 and TRBJ1-5; 10 bases are a match to TRBD1. The CDR3 is 16 amino acids. The germline gives CDR1 LGHNA, CDR2 YNFKEQ. Losses at the gene ends were 1 base for V and 3 bases for J; bases not matched to a gene: 3. Here the CDR3 DNA reads TGTGCCAGCAGCCAAGGGACAGGGGGATTCAATCAGCCCCAGCATTTT. It specifies CASSQGTGGFNQPQHF.

The chain combines TRBV6-6 with TRBJ2-7, with 9 bases that match TRBD1. The germline gives CDR1 MNHNY, CDR2 SVGAGI (reference sequence). The CDR3 totals 13 residues. The V gene end was trimmed by 10 bases and the J gene end by 6 bases; junction bases not matched to a gene: 10. CDR3 nucleotide sequence: TGTGCCACGATTCCGGGACAGGGTTTCGAGCAGTACTTC. It yields the protein CATIPGQGFEQYF.

The gene calls are TRBV5-1 and TRBJ1-5; no clear D. This CDR3 spans 15 amino acids. Trimming took off 0 bases at V and 0 bases at J, with 7 bases between the two ends. Germline V gene sequence: CDR1 SGHRS, CDR2 YFSETQ. The CDR3 DNA follows: TGCGCCAGCAGCTTGGAAGGGAATAGCAATCAGCCCCAGCATTTT. Encoded protein: CASSLEGNSNQPQHF.

This sequence joins TRBV6-6 and TRBJ1-3; D gene uncertain. The V end was cut by 4 bases, the J end by 0 bases, with 13 bases between. The CDR3 length is 16 residues. Germline V lookup: CDR1 MNHNY, CDR2 SVGAGI (reference sequence). This chain's CDR3 is CASSLGRPLSGNTIYF. In DNA, the CDR3 is TGTGCCAGCAGTTTGGGTCGACCCCTCTCTGGAAACACCATATATTTT.